Listed below are T cell receptor beta chains from one sample, sequenced in a study of blood T cell repertoires in COVID-19. Profiled with immunoSEQ multiplex PCR; TCRdb holds only in-frame clones, not every one. In the table there are tens of thousands of clones, 80% to 90% of which are singletons. The sequenced sample consisted of peripheral blood. The receptors come from a human donor in a cohort sampled during active COVID-19. Each CDR3 is given with its conserved first and last residue. The D gene is left open where the match is weak. Some rows have no size entry. The others give once, few or many, or a class for an expanded clone.

v_call,d_call,j_call,clone_size,cdr3_aa,cdr3_nt
TRBV5-1,TRBD2,TRBJ2-7,.,CASSLEGGAPYEQYF,TGCGCCAGCAGCTTGGAGGGAGGGGCCCCCTACGAGCAGTACTTC
TRBV28,.,TRBJ1-2,.,CASSRQGLTNYGYTF,TGTGCCAGCAGCCGCCAGGGCCTTACTAACTATGGCTACACCTTC
TRBV18,TRBD1,TRBJ2-7,.,CASSRQGAQNEQYF,TGTGCCAGCTCACGTCAGGGGGCTCAAAACGAGCAGTACTTC
TRBV5-6,.,TRBJ1-2,.,CASSTDTRPLLEYGYTF,TGTGCCAGCAGTACCGACACAAGACCACTCCTTGAATATGGCTACACCTTC
TRBV28,.,TRBJ2-7,.,CASSLAYEQYF,TGTGCCAGCAGTTTAGCGTACGAGCAGTACTTC
TRBV2,TRBD2,TRBJ2-1,.,CASWREVNEQFF,TGTGCCAGCTGGCGGGAGGTTAATGAGCAGTTCTTC
TRBV28,TRBD1,TRBJ1-1,.,CASRGDRDLNTEAFF,TGTGCCAGCAGGGGGGACAGAGATTTGAACACTGAAGCTTTCTTT
TRBV6-5,.,TRBJ2-7,.,CASSYASVYEQYF,TGTGCCAGCAGTTACGCTAGCGTCTACGAGCAGTACTTC
TRBV6-5,TRBD1,TRBJ1-1,.,CASSYGSGTVEGEAFF,TGTGCCAGCAGTTACGGATCCGGGACAGTCGAGGGGGAAGCTTTCTTT
TRBV15,.,TRBJ1-2,.,CATSRDRNSRLDGYTF,TGTGCCACCAGCAGAGATCGTAACAGCCGTTTGGATGGCTACACCTTC
TRBV3-1/TRBV3-2,TRBD2,TRBJ2-7,.,CASSQYLGGPSYEQYF,TGTGCCAGCAGCCAATATCTGGGAGGGCCTAGCTACGAGCAGTACTTC
TRBV2,.,TRBJ2-3,.,CASSGGMRDTQYF,TGTGCCAGCAGTGGCGGGATGAGGGATACGCAGTATTTT
TRBV30,TRBD1,TRBJ2-2,.,CAWTKGTENTGELFF,TGTGCCTGGACGAAGGGGACAGAGAACACCGGGGAGCTGTTTTTT
TRBV5-5,TRBD2,TRBJ2-1,.,CASSPLSRGLGYNEQFF,TGTGCCAGCAGCCCCCTAAGTAGGGGACTAGGTTACAATGAGCAGTTCTTC
TRBV4-3,TRBD1,TRBJ2-3,.,CASSAQGVGSSDTQYF,TGCGCCAGCAGCGCGCAGGGGGTTGGATCTTCAGATACGCAGTATTTT
TRBV28,.,TRBJ1-1,.,CASRGDPGGEAFF,TGTGCCAGCAGGGGAGACCCCGGGGGAGAAGCTTTCTTT
TRBV18,TRBD1,TRBJ2-7,.,CASSPGQGRYEQYF,TGTGCCAGCTCACCGGGACAGGGCAGGTACGAGCAGTACTTC
TRBV19,.,TRBJ1-4,.,CASRGGVEKLFF,TGTGCCAGTCGAGGGGGAGTTGAAAAACTGTTTTTT
TRBV11-3,TRBD2,TRBJ2-1,once,CASSLGAAGGYNEQFF,TGTGCCAGCAGCTTAGGTGCAGCGGGGGGTTACAATGAGCAGTTCTTC
TRBV18,.,TRBJ1-6,.,CASSPQGEASPLHF,TGTGCCAGCTCACCACAGGGGGAAGCCTCACCCCTCCACTTT
TRBV19,TRBD2,TRBJ2-5,.,CASADWESGRETQYF,TGTGCCAGTGCCGACTGGGAAAGCGGGAGAGAGACCCAGTACTTC
TRBV3-1/TRBV3-2,.,TRBJ1-4,.,CASSQREINEKLFF,TGTGCCAGCAGCCAGCGGGAGATAAATGAAAAACTGTTTTTT
TRBV25-1,.,TRBJ2-4,few,CASSDQGLQYF,TGTGCCAGCAGTGACCAGGGGCTACAGTACTTC
TRBV20-1,.,TRBJ2-7,.,CSASRVSSGAREQYF,TGCAGTGCTAGTCGTGTCTCCTCAGGGGCCCGGGAGCAGTACTTC
TRBV19,TRBD1,TRBJ1-4,.,CASRTTDRGHNNEKLFF,TGTGCCAGTAGGACGACCGACAGGGGGCATAATAATGAAAAACTGTTTTTT